These T cell receptor beta chains were read from a single sample in a study of blood T cells in healthy people across ages. TCRdb redid the calling of the 5' RACE reads with MiXCR, one entry per CDR3 protein. This table holds more than 900,000 distinct CDR3 sequences, about 27% found once. This same sample was also taken into another study, of T cells of mothers and their children.

Sequenced input: blood. The receptor source for this set is a woman aged 40 to 50 in good health. CDR3s leave out the opening cysteine and the closing phenylalanine or tryptophan. Each record gives: J gene, V gene, clone size, CDR3 protein. Clone size is shown for a subset of rows, as once, few, many or a class of expanded clone.

TRBJ1-1,TRBV15,many,ATSRDNFPGTEAF
TRBJ1-2,TRBV9,few,ASSVVQGRGYT
TRBJ2-1,TRBV20-1,-,SAREIVVEQF
TRBJ1-1,TRBV3-1,-,ASSQTTTSPNTEAF
TRBJ2-7,TRBV5-1,-,ASKGSQSYEQY
TRBJ2-7,TRBV6-1,few,ASSEARLASYEQY
TRBJ2-5,TRBV19,-,ASSETGETQY
TRBJ2-7,TRBV6-2/TRBV6-3,many,ASSYSMARSEY
TRBJ1-1,TRBV28,-,ATSGTTVRAF
TRBJ2-3,TRBV7-2,-,ASSLGLAEYTDTQY
TRBJ2-1,TRBV29-1,once,SLVGTSGGNEQF
TRBJ1-1,TRBV5-1,few,ASSREARGLSTEAF
TRBJ2-1,TRBV20-1,many,SAPLAGSGGGEQF
TRBJ1-2,TRBV4-3,many,ASSQGGIPNYGYT
TRBJ2-6,TRBV6-6,-,ASRGGAGADVLT
TRBJ2-7,TRBV7-9,-,ASSSHDSSLEQY
TRBJ2-5,TRBV2,few,ASGGTSGRQETQY
TRBJ2-5,TRBV6-1,-,ASSEPIGGETQY
TRBJ2-7,TRBV20-1,-,SAYRDTSYEQY
TRBJ1-2,TRBV28,many,ASSLMSWDGYT
TRBJ1-2,TRBV29-1,-,SVRRGGYGYT
TRBJ2-5,TRBV12-3/TRBV12-4,many,ASSFGSSGGETQY
TRBJ1-1,TRBV4-1,-,ASSQGRGTEAC
TRBJ1-2,TRBV12-3/TRBV12-4,many,ASSTSYGYGYT
TRBJ2-1,TRBV6-5,-,ASSYSPVPPSNEQF
TRBJ1-2,TRBV7-2,-,ASSLSSARTGEGGYT
TRBJ1-1,TRBV15,-,ATSRVEMNTEAF
TRBJ2-2,TRBV24-1,-,ATSDLHQGINTGELF
TRBJ1-1,TRBV24-1,few,ATTPGRAEAF
TRBJ2-1,TRBV20-1,-,SASPLAAAYNEQF
TRBJ2-5,TRBV6-2/TRBV6-3,many,ASSYGAGFRETQY
TRBJ1-1,TRBV6-5,many,ASSYGQTDTEAF
TRBJ1-5,TRBV15,few,ATSRAAHSGGYSNQPQH
TRBJ1-2,TRBV28,-,ASSFGAGGDFYGYT
TRBJ1-1,TRBV7-2,few,ASSPIGGGTEAF
TRBJ1-6,TRBV11-2,few,ASSLDLGGTVGSPLH
TRBJ2-7,TRBV7-2,-,ASSLALTGTSYEQY
TRBJ1-4,TRBV7-2,many,ASSSSGGANEKLF
TRBJ2-1,TRBV28,-,ASSSTAATAGTGDYNEQF
TRBJ1-1,TRBV19,-,ASSKRTGRTEAF
TRBJ2-5,TRBV5-5,-,ASSLAGTSAETQY
TRBJ1-1,TRBV29-1,-,SVRRGPNTEAF